Below, one TCR beta chain is given with its context. Its antigen is still unknown. This entry belongs to a study of T cell responses to AZD1222 COVID-19 vaccine. Study outcomes and limitations: Repertoire sampling was restricted to post-peak T cell response timepoints.

Profiled with immunoSEQ multiplex PCR; TCRdb holds only in-frame clones, not every one. The sample shows about 93,000 clones, just under 90% of them seen only once. There are 13 residues in the CDR3. J lost 6 bases, V lost 3 bases, and 2 bases had no gene match. Sequencing used peripheral blood, obtained on day 0 of MenACWY control vaccination. The origin of this receptor is an adult in good health. The chain couples TRBV23-1 to TRBJ1-2; 9 bases line up with TRBD1. TRBV23-1 is placed among ORFs of uncertain function. The CDR3 DNA sequence: TGCGCCAGCAGTCACCGGGACAGGGATGGCTACACCTTC. Protein: CASSHRDRDGYTF.